These 3 T cell receptor beta chains originate from one sample sequenced in a study of blood T cell repertoires in COVID-19. TCRdb's table, derived via immunoSEQ multiplex PCR, lists solely in-frame clones and lacks some. This repertoire shows 200,000 to 250,000 clones, 70% to 90% found once; its top ten account for 15% to 20%. Sequences were obtained from peripheral blood. The receptor set was obtained from a man in his forties or fifties with COVID-19, enrolled during active disease.

The chain recombines TRBV14 with TRBJ2-7; 10 bases fit TRBD1. Germline V gives CDR1 SGHDN, CDR2 FVKESK. CDR3 length equals 14 residues. Trimming at V came to 4 bases and at J to 4 bases, leaving 4 bases not matched to a gene. The CDR3: CASSPWTGGYEQYF. The DNA for the CDR3 is TGTGCCAGCAGCCCGTGGACAGGGGGTTACGAGCAGTACTTC.

To note about this clone: Relative to the germline gene, one junction end is altered; a read error may explain this. V gene TRBV6-4 combines with J gene TRBJ2-7; 9 bases match TRBD1. This CDR3 region has 12 residues. Per the germline V gene, CDR1 is MRHNA and CDR2 is SNTAGT. In nucleotides, the CDR3 is TGTGCCAGCAGTTGGACAGGGGTGAGGTGTGGCTTC. Translated, it gives CASSWTGVRCGF.

The chain has TRBV9 and TRBJ2-1, with a weak D call TRBD1 (6 bases). The CDR3 length is 15 residues. Germline V CDR1 and CDR2: SGDLS, YYNGEE. Trimming stripped 3 bases from V and 4 bases from J, with 14 bases between. The CDR3 sequence is CASSATVGAYNEQFF. CDR3 nucleotides: TGTGCCAGCAGCGCGACGGTGGGGGCATACAATGAGCAGTTCTTC.